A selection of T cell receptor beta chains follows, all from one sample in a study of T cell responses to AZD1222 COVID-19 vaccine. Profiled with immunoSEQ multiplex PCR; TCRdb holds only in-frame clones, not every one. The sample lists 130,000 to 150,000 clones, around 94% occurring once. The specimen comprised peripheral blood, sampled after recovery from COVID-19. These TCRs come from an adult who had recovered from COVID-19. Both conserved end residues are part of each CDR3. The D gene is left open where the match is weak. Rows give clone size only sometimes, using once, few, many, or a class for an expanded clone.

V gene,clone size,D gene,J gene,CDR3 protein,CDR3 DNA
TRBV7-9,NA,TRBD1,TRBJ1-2,CASSLVAGGNGYTF,TGTGCCAGCAGCTTAGTGGCAGGGGGGAATGGCTACACCTTC
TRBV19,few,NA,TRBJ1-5,CASSPGWGNQPQHF,TGTGCCAGTAGCCCTGGGTGGGGCAATCAGCCCCAGCATTTT
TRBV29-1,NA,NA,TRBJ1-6,CSAGGGDLPHSPLHF,TGCAGCGCCGGGGGAGGCGACCTTCCTCATTCACCCCTCCACTTT
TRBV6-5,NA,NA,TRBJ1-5,CASALSLDDQPQHF,TGTGCCAGCGCTCTTTCCCTGGACGATCAGCCCCAGCATTTT
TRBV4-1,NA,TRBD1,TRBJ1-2,CASSQEYRGLGYTF,TGCGCCAGCAGCCAAGAGTACAGGGGGCTTGGCTACACCTTC
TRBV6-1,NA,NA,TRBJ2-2,CASSEGRHANTGELFF,TGTGCCAGCAGTGAAGGGCGACATGCGAACACCGGGGAGCTGTTTTTT
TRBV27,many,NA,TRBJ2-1,CASSFGSSGEQFF,TGTGCCAGCAGTTTCGGGAGTAGCGGTGAGCAGTTCTTC
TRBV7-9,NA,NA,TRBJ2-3,CASSADPTDTQYF,TGTGCCAGCAGCGCGGACCCCACAGATACGCAGTATTTT
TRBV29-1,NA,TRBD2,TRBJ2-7,CSVDGREGDEQYF,TGCAGCGTTGACGGGCGGGAGGGCGACGAGCAGTACTTC
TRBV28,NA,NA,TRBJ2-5,CASTARVQETQYF,TGTGCCAGCACCGCGAGGGTACAAGAGACCCAGTACTTC
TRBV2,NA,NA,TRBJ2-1,CASRRDSQWRYNEQFF,TGTGCCAGCAGGAGGGACTCCCAGTGGCGATACAATGAGCAGTTCTTC
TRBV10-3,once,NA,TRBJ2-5,CAISDKETGEETQYF,TGTGCCATCAGTGACAAGGAGACTGGAGAAGAGACCCAGTACTTC
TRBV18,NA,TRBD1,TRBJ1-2,CASHPRGKGYTF,TGTGCCAGCCACCCCAGGGGGAAAGGCTACACCTTC
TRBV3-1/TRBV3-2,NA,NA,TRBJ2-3,CASSLAVHTDTQYF,TGTGCCAGCAGCCTAGCGGTTCACACAGATACGCAGTATTTT
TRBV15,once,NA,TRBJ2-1,CATSRRLLDRYNEQFF,TGTGCCACCAGCAGGAGATTACTAGACCGGTACAATGAGCAGTTCTTC